This T cell receptor (beta chain) was identified in a study of shared clonotypes between healthy human individuals. V shed 6 bases and J shed 6 bases, with 14 bases lying between them. Germline V lookup: CDR1 SQVTM, CDR2 ANQGSEA. The CDR3 extends over 12 amino acids. Sorted-subset replicate PCR reactions contained 200 ng DNA, corresponding to tens of thousands of T cell genomes. Sequenced by immunoSEQ multiplex PCR; TCRdb stores in-frame clones only, minus some. The sample contains more than 850,000 clones, 75% to 85% of which appear only once. Study-wide findings and caveats: Represented genetic and exposure-history diversity was restricted by having few donors. Shared across a few donors were around 5% of the naive CD4 clonotypes.

As regards this clone: The antigen is not known.

This TCR was recovered from a man younger than 35 in good health. Some clones in this sample may be carry-over from other donors' samples. The chain has TRBV29-1 and TRBJ1-2; D call uncertain. Sequencing was done on a sample of memory CD4+ T cells from PBMCs. Subset: CD45RA-negative fraction. The CDR3 DNA is TGCAGCGTCCCGCTAGGTGGGGATGGCTACACCTTC. This encodes CSVPLGGDGYTF. Based on the CDR3 plus reference TRBV29-1 and TRBJ1-2, the full variable domain is SAVISQKPSRDICQRGTSLTIQCQVDSQVTMMFWYRQQPGQSLTLIATANQGSEATYESGFVIDKFPISRPNLTFSTLTVSNMSPEDSSIYLCSVPLGGDGYTFGSGTRLTVV.